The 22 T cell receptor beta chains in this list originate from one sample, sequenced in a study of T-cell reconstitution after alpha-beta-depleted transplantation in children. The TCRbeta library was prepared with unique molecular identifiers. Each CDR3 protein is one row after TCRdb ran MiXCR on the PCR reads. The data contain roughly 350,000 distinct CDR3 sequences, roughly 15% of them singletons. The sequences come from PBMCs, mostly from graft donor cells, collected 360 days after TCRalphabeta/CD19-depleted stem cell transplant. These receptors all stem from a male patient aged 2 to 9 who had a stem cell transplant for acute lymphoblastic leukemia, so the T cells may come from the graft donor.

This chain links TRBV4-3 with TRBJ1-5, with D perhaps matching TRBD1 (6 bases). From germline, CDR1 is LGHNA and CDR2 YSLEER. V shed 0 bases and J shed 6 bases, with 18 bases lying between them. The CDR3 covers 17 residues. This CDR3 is CASSQDLGTGIGQPQHF. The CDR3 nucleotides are TGCGCCAGCAGCCAAGATTTGGGCACAGGGATCGGTCAGCCCCAGCATTTT.

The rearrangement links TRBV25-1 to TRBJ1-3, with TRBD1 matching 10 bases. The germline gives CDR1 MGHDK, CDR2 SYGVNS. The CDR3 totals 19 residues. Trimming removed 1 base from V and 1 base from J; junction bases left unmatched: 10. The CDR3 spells CASSEWDRQGAFSGNTIYF. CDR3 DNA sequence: TGTGCCAGCAGTGAATGGGATCGACAGGGGGCTTTTTCTGGAAACACCATATATTTT.

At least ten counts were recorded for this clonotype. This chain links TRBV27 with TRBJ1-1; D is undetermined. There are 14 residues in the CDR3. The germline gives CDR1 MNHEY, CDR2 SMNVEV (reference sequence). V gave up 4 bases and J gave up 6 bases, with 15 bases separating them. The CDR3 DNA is TGTGCCAGCAGTTCATCCCCAGGTAGGCCTGAAGCTTTCTTT. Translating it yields CASSSSPGRPEAFF.

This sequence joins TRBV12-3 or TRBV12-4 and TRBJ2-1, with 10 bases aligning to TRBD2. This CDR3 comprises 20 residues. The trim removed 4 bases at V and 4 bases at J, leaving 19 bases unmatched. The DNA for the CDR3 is TGTGCCAGCAGTTCTCACTATCCCCGATTAGCGGGAGGTCCTTACAATGAGCAGTTCTTC. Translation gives CASSSHYPRLAGGPYNEQFF.

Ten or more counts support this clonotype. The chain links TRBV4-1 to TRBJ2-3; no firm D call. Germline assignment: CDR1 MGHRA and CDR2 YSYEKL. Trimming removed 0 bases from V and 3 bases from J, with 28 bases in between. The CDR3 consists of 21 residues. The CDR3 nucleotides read TGCGCCAGCAGCCAAGATCGGGTAGGAGACTTCCGTACCCCAAGGACAGATACGCAGTATTTT. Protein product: CASSQDRVGDFRTPRTDTQYF.

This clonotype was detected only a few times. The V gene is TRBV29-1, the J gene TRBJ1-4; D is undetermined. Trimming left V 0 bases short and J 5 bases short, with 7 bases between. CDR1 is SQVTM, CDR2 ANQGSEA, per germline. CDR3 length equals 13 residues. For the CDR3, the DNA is TGCAGCGTTGAAGAGTTCCCGAATGAAAAACTGTTTTTT. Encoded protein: CSVEEFPNEKLFF.

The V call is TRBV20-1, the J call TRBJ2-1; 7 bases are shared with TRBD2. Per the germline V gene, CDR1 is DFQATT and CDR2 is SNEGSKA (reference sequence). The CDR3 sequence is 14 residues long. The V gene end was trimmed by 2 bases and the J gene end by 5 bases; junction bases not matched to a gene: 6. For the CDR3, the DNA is TGCAGTGCTAGACGGGGGGAATGGGACAATGAGCAGTTCTTC. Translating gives CSARRGEWDNEQFF.

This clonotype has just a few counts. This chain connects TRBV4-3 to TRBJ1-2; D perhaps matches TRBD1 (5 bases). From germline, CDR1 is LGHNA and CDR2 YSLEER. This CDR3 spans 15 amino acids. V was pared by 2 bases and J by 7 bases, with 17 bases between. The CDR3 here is CASSQTIWDGFGYTF. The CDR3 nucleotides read TGCGCCAGCAGCCAAACTATTTGGGACGGCTTTGGCTACACCTTC.

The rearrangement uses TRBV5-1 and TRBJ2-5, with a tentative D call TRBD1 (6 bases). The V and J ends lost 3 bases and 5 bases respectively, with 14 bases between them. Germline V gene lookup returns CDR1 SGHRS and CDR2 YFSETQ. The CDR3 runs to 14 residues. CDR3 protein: CASSSLTGHETQYF. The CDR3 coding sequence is TGCGCCAGCAGCTCCCTTACAGGGCACGAGACCCAGTACTTC. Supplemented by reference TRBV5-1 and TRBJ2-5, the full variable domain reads KAGVTQTPRYLIKTRGQQVTLSCSPISGHRSVSWYQQTPGQGLQFLFEYFSETQRNKGNFPGRFSGRQFSNSRSEMNVSTLELGDSALYLCASSSLTGHETQYFGPGTRLLVL.

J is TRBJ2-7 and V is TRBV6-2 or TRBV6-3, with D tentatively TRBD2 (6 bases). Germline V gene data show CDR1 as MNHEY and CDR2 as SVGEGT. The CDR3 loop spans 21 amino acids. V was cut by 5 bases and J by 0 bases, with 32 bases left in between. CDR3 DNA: TGTGCCAGCAGTCCACTCGTCGGCGGGACTTCTCTACCCCTTTTCTCCTACGAGCAGTACTTC. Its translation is CASSPLVGGTSLPLFSYEQYF.

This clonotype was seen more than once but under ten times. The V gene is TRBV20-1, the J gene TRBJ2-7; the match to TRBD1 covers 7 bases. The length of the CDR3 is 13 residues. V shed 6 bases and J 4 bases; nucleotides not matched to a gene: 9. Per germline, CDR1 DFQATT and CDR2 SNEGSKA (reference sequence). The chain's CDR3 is CSAYPGQKYEQYF. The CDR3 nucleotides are TGCAGTGCCTACCCGGGACAGAAGTACGAGCAGTACTTC.

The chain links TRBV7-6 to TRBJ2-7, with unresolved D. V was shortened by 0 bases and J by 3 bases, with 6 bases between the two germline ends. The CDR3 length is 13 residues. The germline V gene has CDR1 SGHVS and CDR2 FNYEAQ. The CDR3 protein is CASSLALNYEQYF. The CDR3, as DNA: TGTGCCAGCAGCTTAGCCCTAAACTACGAGCAGTACTTC.

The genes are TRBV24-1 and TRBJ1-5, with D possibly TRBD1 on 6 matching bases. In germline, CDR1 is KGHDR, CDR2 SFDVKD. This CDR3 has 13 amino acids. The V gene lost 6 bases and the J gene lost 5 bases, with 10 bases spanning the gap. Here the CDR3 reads CATSQGKYQPQHF. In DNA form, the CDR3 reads TGTGCCACCAGTCAGGGGAAGTATCAGCCCCAGCATTTT.

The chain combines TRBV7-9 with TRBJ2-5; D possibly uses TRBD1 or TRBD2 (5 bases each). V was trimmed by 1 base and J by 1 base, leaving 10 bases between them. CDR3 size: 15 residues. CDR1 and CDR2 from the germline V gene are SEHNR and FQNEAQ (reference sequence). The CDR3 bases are TGTGCCAGCAGCTTAGTGGCAGGGACCCAAGAGACCCAGTACTTC. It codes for CASSLVAGTQETQYF.

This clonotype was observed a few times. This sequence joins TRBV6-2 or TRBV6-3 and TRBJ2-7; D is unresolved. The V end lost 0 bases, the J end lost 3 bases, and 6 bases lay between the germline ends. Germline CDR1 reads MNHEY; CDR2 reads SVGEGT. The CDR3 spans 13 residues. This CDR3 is CASSYSSLYEQYF. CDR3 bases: TGTGCCAGCAGTTACTCGAGTCTCTACGAGCAGTACTTC.

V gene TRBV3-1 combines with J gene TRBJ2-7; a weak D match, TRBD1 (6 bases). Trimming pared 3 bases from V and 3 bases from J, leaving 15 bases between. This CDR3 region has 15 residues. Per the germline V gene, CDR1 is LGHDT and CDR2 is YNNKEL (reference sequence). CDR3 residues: CASSQGAVINYEQYF. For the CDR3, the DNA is TGTGCCAGCAGCCAGGGGGCAGTTATCAACTACGAGCAGTACTTC.

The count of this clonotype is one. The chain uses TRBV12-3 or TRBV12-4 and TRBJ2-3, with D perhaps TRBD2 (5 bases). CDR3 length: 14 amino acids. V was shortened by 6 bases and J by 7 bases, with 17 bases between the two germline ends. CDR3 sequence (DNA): TGTGCCAGCAGACCTGCGGGCGCGTTTAATACGCAGTATTTT. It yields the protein CASRPAGAFNTQYF.

This CDR3 is CSVEDWWSGKETQYF. The CDR3 nucleotides are TGCAGCGTTGAAGATTGGTGGTCGGGGAAAGAGACCCAGTACTTC. This chain links TRBV29-1 with TRBJ2-5; tentative D call: TRBD2 (5 bases). V was shortened by 0 bases and J by 3 bases, with 14 bases between the two germline ends. CDR3 length: 15 residues. CDR1 SQVTM and CDR2 ANQGSEA come from the germline V gene.

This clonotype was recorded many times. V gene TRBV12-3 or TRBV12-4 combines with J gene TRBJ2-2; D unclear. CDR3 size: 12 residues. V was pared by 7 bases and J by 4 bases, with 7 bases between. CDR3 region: CASNWVTGELFF. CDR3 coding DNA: TGTGCCAGCAATTGGGTCACCGGGGAGCTGTTTTTT.

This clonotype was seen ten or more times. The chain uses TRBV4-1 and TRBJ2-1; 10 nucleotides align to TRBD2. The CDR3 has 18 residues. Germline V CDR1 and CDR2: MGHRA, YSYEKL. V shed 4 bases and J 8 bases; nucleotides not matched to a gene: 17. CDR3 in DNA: TGCGCCAGCAGCCTCCGGATCCCTAGCGGGAGCGGGCTCCATGAGCAGTTCTTC. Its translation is CASSLRIPSGSGLHEQFF.

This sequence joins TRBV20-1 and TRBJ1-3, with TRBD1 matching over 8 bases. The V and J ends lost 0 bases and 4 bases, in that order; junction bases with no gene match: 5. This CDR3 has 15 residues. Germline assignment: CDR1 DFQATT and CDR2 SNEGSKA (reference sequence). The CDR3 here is CSARDPRQGGNTIYF. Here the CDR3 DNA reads TGCAGTGCTAGAGATCCCAGACAGGGGGGAAACACCATATATTTT.

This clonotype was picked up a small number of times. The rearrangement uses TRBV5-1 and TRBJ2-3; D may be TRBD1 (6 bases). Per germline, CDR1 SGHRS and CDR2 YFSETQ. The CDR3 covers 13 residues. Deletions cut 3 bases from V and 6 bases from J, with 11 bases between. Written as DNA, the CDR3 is TGCGCCAGCAGCTCATCCGACAGGGATACGCAGTATTTT. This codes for CASSSSDRDTQYF.